A selection of T cell receptor beta chains follows, all from one sample in a study of preoperative IRX-2 immunotherapy in early breast cancer. Some clones are missing from TCRdb's copy, which holds only in-frame ones; the method was immunoSEQ multiplex PCR. The sample has around 62,000 clones; approximately 94% are singletons. Sampling was carried out from a patient treated with IRX-2 immunotherapy. These receptors all come from a human donor with breast cancer. Both conserved end residues are part of each CDR3. A D gene is named only where the DNA matches it firmly. Only some rows state a clone size, as once, few, many or a class for expanded clones.

cdr3_nt cdr3_aa j_call clone_size v_call d_call
TGTGCCAGCAGGGCGCCGGGGAGGGGGCAGGGCTATGGCTACACCTTC CASRAPGRGQGYGYTF TRBJ1-2 NA TRBV28 TRBD1
TGTGCCAGCAGCTTGCGGGGCAGTCGTTTTGGGCAGTTCTTC CASSLRGSRFGQFF TRBJ2-1 once TRBV5-6 NA
TGTGCCGGGGGGGGGCCCCACGAGCAGTACTTC CAGGGPHEQYF TRBJ2-7 once TRBV28 NA
TGTGCCAGCAGCCTTCAGCGAAAAGATACGCAGTATTTT CASSLQRKDTQYF TRBJ2-3 NA TRBV7-2 NA
TGCAGCGTTGCTAGGGGGGCGTACACTGAAGCTTTCTTT CSVARGAYTEAFF TRBJ1-1 NA TRBV29-1 NA
TGCGCCAGCAGCCAAGATCTAGGGGGGGGGAACACAGATACGCAGTATTTT CASSQDLGGGNTDTQYF TRBJ2-3 NA TRBV4-3 NA
TGTGCCAGCAGCTTAATGCAGGTCAATGAGCAGTTCTTC CASSLMQVNEQFF TRBJ2-1 NA TRBV7-9 NA
TGTGCCAGCAGTTACAGTTCACAGACTCCCTATGGCTACACCTTC CASSYSSQTPYGYTF TRBJ1-2 NA TRBV6-5 NA
TGTGCCAGCAGCTTAACAACCACCGGCGGGACAGGGAATTACGAGCAGTACTTC CASSLTTTGGTGNYEQYF TRBJ2-7 NA TRBV7-2 TRBD1
TGTGCCAGCAAGGCAGGGGATTATAGCAATCAGCCCCAGCATTTT CASKAGDYSNQPQHF TRBJ1-5 NA TRBV28 NA
TGTGCCAGCAGTATCGAGGGTTCGGGAGTTTACAATGAGCAGTTCTTC CASSIEGSGVYNEQFF TRBJ2-1 NA TRBV7-8 NA
TGTGCCAGCAGTTTAGTGGGTTCCTACGAGCAGTACTTC CASSLVGSYEQYF TRBJ2-7 NA TRBV27 NA
TGTGCCAGCAGTTCCCCGGCTAGCGGACAAGAGACCCAGTACTTC CASSSPASGQETQYF TRBJ2-5 NA TRBV6-5 TRBD2
TGTGCCAGCAGCCACCCCGTTTTTAGTACAGATACGCAGTATTTT CASSHPVFSTDTQYF TRBJ2-3 NA TRBV14 NA
TGTGCCAGTAGCTTCTCAGACAATCAGCCCCAGCATTTT CASSFSDNQPQHF TRBJ1-5 NA TRBV19 NA
TGTGCCAGCTCACCAGCGGGCCAGGGGCCTGGCTACACCTTC CASSPAGQGPGYTF TRBJ1-2 NA TRBV18 NA
TGTGCCAGCAGCTCCTTGGGCGGGGAGTTCTCGGACAATGAGCAGTTCTTC CASSSLGGEFSDNEQFF TRBJ2-1 NA TRBV7-9 NA
TGTGCCAGCAGCGCCAGCCGGATCGGAGAGACCCAGTACTTC CASSASRIGETQYF TRBJ2-5 NA TRBV9 NA
TGTGCCAGCAGCCAGCCGGGAGCAATTGGAGATACGCAGTATTTT CASSQPGAIGDTQYF TRBJ2-3 NA TRBV14 NA
TGTGCCAGCAGCTTAGCCTCGAACTCCTACAATGAGCAGTTCTTC CASSLASNSYNEQFF TRBJ2-1 NA TRBV11-2 NA
TGTGCCATCAGTGGGGACGGGGCTGGGAGGGAGACCCAGTACTTC CAISGDGAGRETQYF TRBJ2-5 NA TRBV10-3 NA
TGCGCCAGCAGCCGGAACGATAACTATGGCTACACCTTC CASSRNDNYGYTF TRBJ1-2 NA TRBV4-3 NA
TGCAGCGTTGGAGGGGAGCCCACCGAGCAGTACTTC CSVGGEPTEQYF TRBJ2-7 NA TRBV29-1 NA
TGCGCCAGCAGCCCTGGTTCAGATACGCAGTATTTT CASSPGSDTQYF TRBJ2-3 once TRBV4-3 NA
TGTGCCAGCAGCCCCCGGGACAGATCCTACAATGAGCAGTTCTTC CASSPRDRSYNEQFF TRBJ2-1 once TRBV4-2 TRBD1
TGTGCCAGCAGTCCAGGGTTCCACGAGCAGTACTTC CASSPGFHEQYF TRBJ2-7 NA TRBV6-6 NA
TGTGCCAGTAGTACCCGCGGGACTAGCGGCAGAGATACGCAGTATTTT CASSTRGTSGRDTQYF TRBJ2-3 NA TRBV19 TRBD2
TGTGCCAGCAGCTTAGGGGGGACCTGGGGTCAGCCCCAGCATTTT CASSLGGTWGQPQHF TRBJ1-5 few TRBV7-8 NA
TGTGCCAGTAGTATCGATCCGGGTCCGGCGCCCCAGCATTTT CASSIDPGPAPQHF TRBJ1-5 NA TRBV19 NA
TGTGCCAGCAGCCCCGGACTAGCGGGCACAGATACGCAGTATTTT CASSPGLAGTDTQYF TRBJ2-3 NA TRBV6-4 TRBD2
TGTGCCAGCAGTTTTCGGAGTCGAGACTACGAGCAGTACTTC CASSFRSRDYEQYF TRBJ2-7 NA TRBV28 NA
TGTGCCAGCAGCTTGGCCTTTGCGGGATTAAGCTCCTACGAGCAGTACTTC CASSLAFAGLSSYEQYF TRBJ2-7 NA TRBV5-4 NA